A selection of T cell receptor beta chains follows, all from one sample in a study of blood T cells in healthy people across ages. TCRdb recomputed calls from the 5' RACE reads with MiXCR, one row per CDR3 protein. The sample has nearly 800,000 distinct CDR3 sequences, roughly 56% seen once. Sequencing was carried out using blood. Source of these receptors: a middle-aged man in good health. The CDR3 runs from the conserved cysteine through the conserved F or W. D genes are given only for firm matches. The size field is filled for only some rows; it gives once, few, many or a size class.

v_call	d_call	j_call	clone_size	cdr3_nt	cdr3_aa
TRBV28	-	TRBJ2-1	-	TGTGCCAGCAGTTTAACCCAGGCCTACAATGAGCAGTTCTTC	CASSLTQAYNEQFF
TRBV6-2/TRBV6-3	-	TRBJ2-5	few	TGTGCCAGCACCCTCGGAGGGTGGAAAGAGACCCAGTACTTC	CASTLGGWKETQYF
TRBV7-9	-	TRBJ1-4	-	TGTGCCAGCACCAACGGGGAGGAAAAACTGTTTTTT	CASTNGEEKLFF
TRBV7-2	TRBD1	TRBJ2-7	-	TGTGCCACGGGACAGTCATTGTACGAGCAGTACTTC	CATGQSLYEQYF
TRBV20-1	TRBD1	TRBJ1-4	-	TGCAGTGCTAGGGGACAGGAAAAACTGTTTTTT	CSARGQEKLFF
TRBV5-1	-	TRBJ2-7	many	TGCGCCAGCAGGAGTGGTGCCTACGAGCAGTACTTC	CASRSGAYEQYF
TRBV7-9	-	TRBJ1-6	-	TGTGCCAGCAGACGCACCAGGGGACCCCTGGGGAATTCACCCCTCCACTTT	CASRRTRGPLGNSPLHF
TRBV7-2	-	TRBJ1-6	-	TGTGCCAGCAGCTTAGTGGTTGCGGGGGGAAATTCACCCCTCCACTTT	CASSLVVAGGNSPLHF
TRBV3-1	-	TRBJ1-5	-	TGTGCCAGCAGCCAAGACTACAGGACCGCCCCATCGCCCCAGCATTTT	CASSQDYRTAPSPQHF
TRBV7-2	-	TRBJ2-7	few	TGTGCCAGCAGCTGGACCGGGACCCAGGGCGAGCAGTACTTC	CASSWTGTQGEQYF
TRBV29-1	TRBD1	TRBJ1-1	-	TGCAGCGTTGGTGGGACAGGGATCGGGAGTCCTGAGGCTTTCTTT	CSVGGTGIGSPEAFF
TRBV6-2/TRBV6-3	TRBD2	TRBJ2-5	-	TGTGCCAGCAGTTATACTAGCGGGAGTGGGCGCTATGAGCAGTACTTC	CASSYTSGSGRYEQYF
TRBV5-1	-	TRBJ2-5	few	TGCGCCAGCAGCTTGGAAGTGGGGGCCGGAGAGACCCAGTACTTC	CASSLEVGAGETQYF
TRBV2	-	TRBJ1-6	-	TGTGCCAGCCGGACAGCAACCTATAATTCACCCCTCCACTTT	CASRTATYNSPLHF
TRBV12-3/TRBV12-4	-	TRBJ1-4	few	TGTGCCAGCAGTTTTATTTGGGAAAAACTGTTTTTT	CASSFIWEKLFF
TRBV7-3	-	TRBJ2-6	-	TGTGCCAGCAGCTTATTCTATGGGGCCAACGTCCTGACTTTC	CASSLFYGANVLTF
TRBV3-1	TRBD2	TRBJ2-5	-	TGTGCCAGCAGCCGACTAGCGGGAGCTGGGTTCAATGAGCAGTACTTC	CASSRLAGAGFNEQYF
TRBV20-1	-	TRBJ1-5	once	TGCAGTGCTCGAAACAGGGGCAATCAGCCCCAGCATTTT	CSARNRGNQPQHF
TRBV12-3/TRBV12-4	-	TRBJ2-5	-	TGTGCCAGCAGGCATCAAGAAAAAGAGACCCAGTACTTC	CASRHQEKETQYF
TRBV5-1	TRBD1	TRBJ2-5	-	TGCGCCAGCAGCACCGGGACAGGGGAGACCCAGTACTTC	CASSTGTGETQYF
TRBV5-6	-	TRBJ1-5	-	TGTGCCAGCAGCTTTGGGGGGTCGGTTAACAATCAGCCCCAGCATTTT	CASSFGGSVNNQPQHF
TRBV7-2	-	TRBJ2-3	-	TGTGCCACTCGGGGCACAGATACGCAGTATTTT	CATRGTDTQYF
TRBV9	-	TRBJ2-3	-	TGTGCCTCCTTACGGGACTCTAGCACAGATACGCAGTATTTT	CASLRDSSTDTQYF
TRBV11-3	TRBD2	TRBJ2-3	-	TGTGCCAGCAGCCCCGGGACTAGCGGGAGGACAGATACGCAGTATTTT	CASSPGTSGRTDTQYF
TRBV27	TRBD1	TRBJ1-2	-	TGTGCCAGCAGCAGGACAGGGGAGTTGGACTATGGCTACACCTTC	CASSRTGELDYGYTF
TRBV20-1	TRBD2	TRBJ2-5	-	TGCAGTGCAAATCGACTAGCGTCATCCTGGGACCAAGAGACCCAGTACTTC	CSANRLASSWDQETQYF
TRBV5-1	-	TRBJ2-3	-	TGCGCCAGCAGCTTGGCGGGGAGCGCAGATACGCAGTATTTT	CASSLAGSADTQYF
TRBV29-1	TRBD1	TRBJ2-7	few	TGCAGCGGTGGGACAGGAGGCTACGAGCAGTACTTC	CSGGTGGYEQYF
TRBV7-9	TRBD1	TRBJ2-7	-	TGTGCCAGCAGCTCACTCCGGGACAGAAAAACCTACGAGCAGTACTTC	CASSSLRDRKTYEQYF
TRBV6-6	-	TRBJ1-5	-	TGTGCCAGCAGTTTTCGGGGAATTCAGCCCCAGCATTTT	CASSFRGIQPQHF
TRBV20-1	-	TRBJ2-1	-	TGCAGTGCTGCCCCTAGCTGGAGCTCCTACAATGAGCAGTTCTTC	CSAAPSWSSYNEQFF
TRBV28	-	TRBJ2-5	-	TGTGCCAGCAGTTCAGATGACAGCTACCAAGAGACCCAGTACTTC	CASSSDDSYQETQYF
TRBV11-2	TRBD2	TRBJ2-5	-	TGTGCCAGCAGCTCAACTCTAGCGGGGTCCCAAGAGACCCAGTACTTC	CASSSTLAGSQETQYF
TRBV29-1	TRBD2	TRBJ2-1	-	TGCAGCGCCGAACGGGGGGAGACCCAGTTCTTC	CSAERGETQFF
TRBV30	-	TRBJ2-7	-	TGTGCCTGGAGTCCGGGTCCCTACGAGCAGTACTTC	CAWSPGPYEQYF
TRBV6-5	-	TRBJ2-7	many	TGTGCCAGCAGTTACCGGGCAGGGTTTGGATACGAGCAGTACTTC	CASSYRAGFGYEQYF
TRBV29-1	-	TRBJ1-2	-	TGCAGCGTCGCAGGGGTTTCGGGCTACACCTTC	CSVAGVSGYTF
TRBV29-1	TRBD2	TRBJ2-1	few	TGCAGCGTTGAAGTTGGGGTAGCGGGAGAGCAGTTCTTC	CSVEVGVAGEQFF
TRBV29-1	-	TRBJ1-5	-	TGCAGCGTTGGCGGCAGCTGGAATCAGCCCCAGCATTTT	CSVGGSWNQPQHF
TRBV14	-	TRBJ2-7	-	TGTGCCAGCAGCCTCAAATCCGGGAGCGAGCAGTACTTC	CASSLKSGSEQYF
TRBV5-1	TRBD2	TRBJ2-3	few	TGCGCCAGCAGCTTGGCGGGACTAGCACGGGATACGCAGTATTTT	CASSLAGLARDTQYF
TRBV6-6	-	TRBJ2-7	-	TGTGCCAGCAGCAGGGACGAGGGGGGCTACGAGCAGTACTTC	CASSRDEGGYEQYF
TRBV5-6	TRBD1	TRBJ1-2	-	TGTGCCAGCAGCCCAGAGACAGGGTGGGGTGGCTACACCTTC	CASSPETGWGGYTF
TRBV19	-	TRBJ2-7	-	TGTGCCGTCAGGGGATTTGAAGAGCAGTACTTC	CAVRGFEEQYF
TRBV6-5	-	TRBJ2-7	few	TGTGCCAGCAGGGGGACTGAGTTCGGGGGCTACGAGCAGTACTTC	CASRGTEFGGYEQYF
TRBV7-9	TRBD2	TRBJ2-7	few	TGTGCCAGCAGCTTCGTTAGCGGGAGTACCTACGAGCAGTACTTC	CASSFVSGSTYEQYF
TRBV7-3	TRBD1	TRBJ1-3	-	TGTGCCAGCAGCACACAGGGGACAGGGGGAAACACCATATATTTT	CASSTQGTGGNTIYF
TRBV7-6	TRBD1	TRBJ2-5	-	TGTGCCAGCAGCCGGCCGGGGACAGGGGTTTCACAAGAGACCCAGTACTTC	CASSRPGTGVSQETQYF
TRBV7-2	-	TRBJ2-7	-	TGTGCCAGCAGCCCCTATAGTGGCCACGAGCAGTACTTC	CASSPYSGHEQYF
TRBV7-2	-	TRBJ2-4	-	TGTGCCAGCAGCTCACTAGCTCGGACAGATAATGGCGGGCAGTACTTC	CASSSLARTDNGGQYF
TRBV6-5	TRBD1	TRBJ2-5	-	TGTGCCAGCAGACCCGACAGGGTTGTTGAGACCCAGTACTTC	CASRPDRVVETQYF
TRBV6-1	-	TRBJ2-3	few	TGTGCCAGCAGTGAACACGGGTCAGAAGATACGCAGTATTTT	CASSEHGSEDTQYF
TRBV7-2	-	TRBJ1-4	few	TGTGCCAGCAGCTTCTTTGGGGCGCTTAATCCAACTAATGAAAAACTGTTTTTT	CASSFFGALNPTNEKLFF
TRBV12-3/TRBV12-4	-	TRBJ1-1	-	TGTGCCAGCAGAAGACCCACTGAAGCTTTCTTT	CASRRPTEAFF
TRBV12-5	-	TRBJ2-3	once	TGTGCTAGTGGCCCCGGCACAGGCGATAGTACAGATACGCAGTATTTT	CASGPGTGDSTDTQYF
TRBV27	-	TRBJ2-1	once	TGTGCCAGCAGTTTATATGCGGCGGGCCCCTACAATGAGCAGTTCTTC	CASSLYAAGPYNEQFF
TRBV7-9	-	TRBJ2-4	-	TGTGCCAGCAGCCCACAGGGAACCCGGGCCAAAAACATTCAGTACTTC	CASSPQGTRAKNIQYF
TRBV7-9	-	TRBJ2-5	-	TGTGCCAGCAGCCCATGGGTCGTCAGGGACCAAGAGACCCAGTACTTC	CASSPWVVRDQETQYF
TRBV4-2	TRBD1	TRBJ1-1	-	TGTGCCAGCAGCCTCTCGGACAGGGAAACTGAAGCTTTCTTT	CASSLSDRETEAFF